A selection of T cell receptor beta chains follows, all from one sample in a study of blood T cell repertoires in COVID-19. This table comes from immunoSEQ multiplex PCR, and its TCRdb copy is limited to in-frame clones, with some not included. The profile shows about 280,000 clones, under 95% of them singletons. The material sequenced was PBMCs or T cells enriched from blood (not recorded which). These receptors originate from a man aged 35-49 years who had been exposed to COVID-19. Each CDR3 is given with its conserved first and last residue. The order of the fields is D gene, clone size, V gene, J gene, CDR3 DNA, CDR3 protein. D genes are given only for firm matches. Where a row states a size, it is once, few, many or the class of an expanded clone; other rows omit it.

d_gene: -; abundance: -; v_gene: TRBV12-3/TRBV12-4; j_gene: TRBJ1-2; CDR3nt: TGTGCCAGCAGGGAGGGGATCTATGGCTACACCTTC; CDR3aa: CASREGIYGYTF
d_gene: TRBD1; abundance: -; v_gene: TRBV4-1; j_gene: TRBJ2-5; CDR3nt: TGCGCCAGCAGCCATCTAGACAGGGAAGAGACCCAGTACTTC; CDR3aa: CASSHLDREETQYF
d_gene: TRBD2; abundance: -; v_gene: TRBV5-4; j_gene: TRBJ2-5; CDR3nt: TGTGCCAGCAGCTCTGCTAGCGGAGGAGAGACCCAGTACTTC; CDR3aa: CASSSASGGETQYF
d_gene: TRBD1; abundance: -; v_gene: TRBV6-1; j_gene: TRBJ2-7; CDR3nt: TGTGCCAGCAGTGAAGCTTACAGGGGGTTGACCTACGAGCAGTACTTC; CDR3aa: CASSEAYRGLTYEQYF
d_gene: -; abundance: -; v_gene: TRBV7-3; j_gene: TRBJ2-7; CDR3nt: TGTGCCAGCAGCTTAATAGCAGGGCACGAGCAGTACTTC; CDR3aa: CASSLIAGHEQYF
d_gene: -; abundance: -; v_gene: TRBV7-3; j_gene: TRBJ2-3; CDR3nt: TGTGCCAGCAGCTCCCCCTTGACTAATACGCAGTATTTT; CDR3aa: CASSSPLTNTQYF
d_gene: -; abundance: -; v_gene: TRBV29-1; j_gene: TRBJ2-7; CDR3nt: TGCAGCGCCAAATTGAATGACAGGATGTCCTACGAGCAGTACTTC; CDR3aa: CSAKLNDRMSYEQYF
d_gene: TRBD1; abundance: -; v_gene: TRBV19; j_gene: TRBJ1-5; CDR3nt: TGTGCCAGTAGTACCCCGACAGGGCGTCAGCCCCAGCATTTT; CDR3aa: CASSTPTGRQPQHF
d_gene: -; abundance: few; v_gene: TRBV7-2; j_gene: TRBJ2-7; CDR3nt: TGTGCCAGCAGCTTAGGAGACTCCTACGAGCAGTACTTC; CDR3aa: CASSLGDSYEQYF
d_gene: -; abundance: -; v_gene: TRBV18; j_gene: TRBJ2-7; CDR3nt: TGTGCCAGCTCACCAAGGACAGAGTCCTACGAGCAGTACTTC; CDR3aa: CASSPRTESYEQYF
d_gene: TRBD1; abundance: -; v_gene: TRBV10-3; j_gene: TRBJ2-3; CDR3nt: TGTGCCATCAGTGAGTTACGAGGACAGGAGATTGGGTCTAGCACAGATACGCAGTATTTT; CDR3aa: CAISELRGQEIGSSTDTQYF
d_gene: -; abundance: -; v_gene: TRBV24-1; j_gene: TRBJ1-1; CDR3nt: TGTGCCACCAGTGGAAGACGCGGCACTGAAGCTTTCTTT; CDR3aa: CATSGRRGTEAFF
d_gene: -; abundance: -; v_gene: TRBV14; j_gene: TRBJ2-7; CDR3nt: TGTGCCAGCAGCCAGGTTCGCGGCCAGTCCTACGAGCAGTACTTC; CDR3aa: CASSQVRGQSYEQYF
d_gene: -; abundance: -; v_gene: TRBV5-5; j_gene: TRBJ1-1; CDR3nt: TGTGCCAGCAGCTTCGGGGGAGGGAGCACTGAAGCTTTCTTT; CDR3aa: CASSFGGGSTEAFF
d_gene: TRBD2; abundance: -; v_gene: TRBV4-1; j_gene: TRBJ2-3; CDR3nt: TGCGCCAGCAGCCAAGGAGGACTAGCCGGCACAGATACGCAGTATTTT; CDR3aa: CASSQGGLAGTDTQYF
d_gene: TRBD1; abundance: -; v_gene: TRBV29-1; j_gene: TRBJ1-2; CDR3nt: TGCAGCGTTGATAGGTGGGGGACACAGGGGGCAAGGTATGGCTACACCTTC; CDR3aa: CSVDRWGTQGARYGYTF
d_gene: -; abundance: -; v_gene: TRBV10-3; j_gene: TRBJ1-5; CDR3nt: TGTGCCATCAGTGATGATACGGTGAATCAGCCCCAGCATTTT; CDR3aa: CAISDDTVNQPQHF